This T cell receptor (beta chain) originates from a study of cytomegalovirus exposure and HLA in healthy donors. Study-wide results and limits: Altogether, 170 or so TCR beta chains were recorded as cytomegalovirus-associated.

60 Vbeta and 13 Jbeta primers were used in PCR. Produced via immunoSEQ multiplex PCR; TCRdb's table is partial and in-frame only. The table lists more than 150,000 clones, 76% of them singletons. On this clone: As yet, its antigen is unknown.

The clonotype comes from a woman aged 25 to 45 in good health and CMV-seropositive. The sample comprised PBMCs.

The CDR3 here is CASSLRGGRNEQFF. CDR3 coding DNA: TGTGCCAGCAGTTTGCGGGGGGGTCGCAATGAGCAGTTCTTC. This sequence joins TRBV28 and TRBJ2-1; TRBD2 aligns across 9 bases. The CDR3 length is 14 residues. The J segment lost 6 bases and the V segment lost 3 bases, leaving 3 bases of the junction unmatched. The germline V gene encodes CDR1 MDHEN and CDR2 SYDVKM.